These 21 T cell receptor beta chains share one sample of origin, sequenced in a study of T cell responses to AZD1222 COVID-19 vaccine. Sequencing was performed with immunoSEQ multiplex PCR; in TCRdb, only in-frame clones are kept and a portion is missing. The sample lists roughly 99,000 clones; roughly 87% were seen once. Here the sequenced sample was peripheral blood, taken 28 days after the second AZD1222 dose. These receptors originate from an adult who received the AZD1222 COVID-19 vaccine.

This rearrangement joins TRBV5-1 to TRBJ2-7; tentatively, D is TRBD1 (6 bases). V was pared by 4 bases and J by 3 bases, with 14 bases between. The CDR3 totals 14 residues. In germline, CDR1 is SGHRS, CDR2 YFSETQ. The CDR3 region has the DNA TGCGCCAGCAGCCGGGCAGGGGCCAACTACGAGCAGTACTTC. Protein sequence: CASSRAGANYEQYF.

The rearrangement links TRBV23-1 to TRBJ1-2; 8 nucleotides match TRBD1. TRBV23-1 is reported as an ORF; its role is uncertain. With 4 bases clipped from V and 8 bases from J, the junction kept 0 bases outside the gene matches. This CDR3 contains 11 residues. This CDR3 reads CASSPGGGYTF. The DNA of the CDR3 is TGCGCCAGCAGTCCAGGGGGCGGCTACACCTTC.

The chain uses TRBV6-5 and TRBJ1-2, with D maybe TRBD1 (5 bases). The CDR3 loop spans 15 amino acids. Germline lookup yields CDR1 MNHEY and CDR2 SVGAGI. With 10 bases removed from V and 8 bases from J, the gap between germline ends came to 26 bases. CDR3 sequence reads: CANQPMDIFREGYTF. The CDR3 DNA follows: TGTGCCAACCAACCCATGGACATATTCAGGGAGGGCTACACCTTC.

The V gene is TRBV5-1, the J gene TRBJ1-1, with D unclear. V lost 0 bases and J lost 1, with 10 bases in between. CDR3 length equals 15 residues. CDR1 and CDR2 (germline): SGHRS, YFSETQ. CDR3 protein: CASSLVSLKNTEAFF. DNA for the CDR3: TGCGCCAGCAGCTTGGTCAGTTTAAAGAACACTGAAGCTTTCTTT.

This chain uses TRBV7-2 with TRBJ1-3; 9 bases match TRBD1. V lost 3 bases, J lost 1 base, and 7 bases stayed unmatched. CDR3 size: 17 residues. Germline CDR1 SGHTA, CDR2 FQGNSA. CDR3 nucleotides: TGTGCCAGCAGCTTGTCCGGGACAGGGATATCTGGAAACACCATATATTTT. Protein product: CASSLSGTGISGNTIYF.

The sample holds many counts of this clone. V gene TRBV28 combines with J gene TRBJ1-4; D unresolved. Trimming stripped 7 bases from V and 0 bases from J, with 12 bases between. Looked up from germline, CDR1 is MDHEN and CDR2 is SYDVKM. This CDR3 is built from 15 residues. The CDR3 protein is CASKGRLSTNEKLFF. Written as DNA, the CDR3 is TGTGCCAGCAAGGGCAGGTTATCAACTAATGAAAAACTGTTTTTT.

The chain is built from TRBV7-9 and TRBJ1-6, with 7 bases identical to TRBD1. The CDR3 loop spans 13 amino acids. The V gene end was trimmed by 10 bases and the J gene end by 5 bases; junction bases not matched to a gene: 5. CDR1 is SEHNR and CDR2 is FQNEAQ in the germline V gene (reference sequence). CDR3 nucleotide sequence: TGTGCCATCGACAGGGTGGATAATTCACCCCTCCACTTT. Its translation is CAIDRVDNSPLHF.

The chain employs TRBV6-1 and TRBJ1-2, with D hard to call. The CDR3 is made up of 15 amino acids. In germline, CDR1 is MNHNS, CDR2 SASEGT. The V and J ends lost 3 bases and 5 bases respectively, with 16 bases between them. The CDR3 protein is CASSDILGSQYGYTF. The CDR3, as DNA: TGTGCCAGCAGTGATATCCTCGGCAGCCAATATGGCTACACCTTC.

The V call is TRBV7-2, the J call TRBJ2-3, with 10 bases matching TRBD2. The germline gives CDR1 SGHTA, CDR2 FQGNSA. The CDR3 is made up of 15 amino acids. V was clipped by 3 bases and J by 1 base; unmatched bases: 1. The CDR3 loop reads CASSFLAGGTDTQYF. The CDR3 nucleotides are TGTGCCAGCAGCTTCCTAGCGGGGGGCACAGATACGCAGTATTTT.

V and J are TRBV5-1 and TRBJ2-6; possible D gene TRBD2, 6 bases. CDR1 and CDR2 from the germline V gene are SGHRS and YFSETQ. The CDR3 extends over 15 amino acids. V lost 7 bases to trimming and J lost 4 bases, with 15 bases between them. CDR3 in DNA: TGCGCCAGCGGTCTGCGGGGCGAGGGGGCCAACGTCCTGACTTTC. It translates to CASGLRGEGANVLTF.

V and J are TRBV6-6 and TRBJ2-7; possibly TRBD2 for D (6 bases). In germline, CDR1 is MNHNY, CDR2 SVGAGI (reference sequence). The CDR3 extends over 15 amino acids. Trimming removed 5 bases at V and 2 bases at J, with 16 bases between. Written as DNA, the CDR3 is TGTGCCAGCAGTCGCGGGGTCCTCCAAGCCTACGAGCAGTACTTC. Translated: CASSRGVLQAYEQYF.

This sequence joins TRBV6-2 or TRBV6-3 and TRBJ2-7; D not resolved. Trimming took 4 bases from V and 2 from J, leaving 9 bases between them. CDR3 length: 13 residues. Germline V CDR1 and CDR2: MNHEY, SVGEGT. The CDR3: CASSSPAAYEQYF. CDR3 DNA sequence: TGTGCCAGCAGTTCCCCGGCAGCCTACGAGCAGTACTTC.

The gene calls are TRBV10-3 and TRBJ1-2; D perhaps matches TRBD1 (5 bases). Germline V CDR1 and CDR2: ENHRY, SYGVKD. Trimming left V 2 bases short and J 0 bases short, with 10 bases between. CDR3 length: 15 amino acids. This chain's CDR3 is CAISEPTATNYGYTF. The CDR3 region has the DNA TGTGCCATCAGTGAGCCGACAGCTACTAACTATGGCTACACCTTC.

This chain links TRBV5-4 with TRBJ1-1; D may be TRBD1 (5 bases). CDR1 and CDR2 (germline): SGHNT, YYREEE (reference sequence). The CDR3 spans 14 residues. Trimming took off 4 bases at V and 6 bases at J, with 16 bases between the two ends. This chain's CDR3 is CASSPTGPSPEAFF. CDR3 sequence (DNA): TGTGCCAGCAGCCCAACAGGTCCGAGCCCTGAAGCTTTCTTT.

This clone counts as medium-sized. In DNA, the CDR3 is TGTGCCAGCAGCTTAGGGGACAGGGCGCAGTACAATGAGCAGTTCTTC. Translating gives CASSLGDRAQYNEQFF. The V gene is TRBV7-9, the J gene TRBJ2-1; 9 nucleotides align to TRBD1. The CDR3 is made up of 16 amino acids. The V and J ends lost 1 base and 4 bases, in that order; junction bases with no gene match: 5. Germline V gene lookup returns CDR1 SEHNR and CDR2 FQNEAQ (reference sequence).

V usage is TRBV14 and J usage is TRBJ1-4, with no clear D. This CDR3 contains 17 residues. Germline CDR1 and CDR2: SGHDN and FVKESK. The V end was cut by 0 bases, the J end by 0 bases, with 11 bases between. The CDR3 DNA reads TGTGCCAGCAGCCAAGAAAGAAGTGTTGCAACTAATGAAAAACTGTTTTTT. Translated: CASSQERSVATNEKLFF.

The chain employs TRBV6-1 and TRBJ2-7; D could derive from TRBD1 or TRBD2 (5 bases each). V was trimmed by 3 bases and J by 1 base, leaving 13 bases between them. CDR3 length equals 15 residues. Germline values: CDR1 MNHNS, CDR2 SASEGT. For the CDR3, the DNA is TGTGCCAGCAGTGACAGAGGGCAGGGATCCTACGAGCAGTACTTC. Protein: CASSDRGQGSYEQYF.

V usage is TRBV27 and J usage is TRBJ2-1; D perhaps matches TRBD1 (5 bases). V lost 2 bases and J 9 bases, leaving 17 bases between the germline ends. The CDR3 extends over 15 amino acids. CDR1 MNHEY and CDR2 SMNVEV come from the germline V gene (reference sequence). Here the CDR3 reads CASSLNPGPVSEQFF. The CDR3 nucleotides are TGTGCCAGCAGTTTAAATCCAGGGCCCGTAAGTGAGCAGTTCTTC.

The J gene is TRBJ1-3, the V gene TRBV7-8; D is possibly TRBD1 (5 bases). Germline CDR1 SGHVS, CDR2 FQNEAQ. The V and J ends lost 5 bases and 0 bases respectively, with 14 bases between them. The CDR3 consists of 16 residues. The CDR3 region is CASSTTGPTSGNTIYF. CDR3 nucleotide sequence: TGTGCCAGCAGCACGACGGGACCGACCTCTGGAAACACCATATATTTT.

In nucleotides, the CDR3 is TGTGCCAGCAGCTTATCAGCCAACACTGAAGCTTTCTTT. It is translated as CASSLSANTEAFF. The chain combines TRBV11-2 with TRBJ1-1; no definite D call. Germline CDR1 reads SGHAT; CDR2 reads FQNNGV. The CDR3 runs to 13 residues. The V gene lost 2 bases and the J gene lost 2 bases, with 6 bases spanning the gap.

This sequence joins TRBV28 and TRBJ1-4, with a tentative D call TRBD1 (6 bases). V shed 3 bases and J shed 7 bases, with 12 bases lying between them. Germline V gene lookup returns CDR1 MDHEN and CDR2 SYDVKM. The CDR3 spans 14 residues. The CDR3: CASSFPGEGEKLFF. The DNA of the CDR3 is TGTGCCAGCAGTTTCCCAGGGGAGGGTGAAAAACTGTTTTTT.